The 8 T cell receptor beta chains below all came from one sample that was sequenced in a study of blood T cell repertoires in COVID-19. TCRdb's table, derived via immunoSEQ multiplex PCR, lists solely in-frame clones and lacks some. The table includes about 60,000 clones, around 80% detected once. Sequencing was carried out using peripheral blood. These TCRs come from an elderly man with acute or convalescent COVID-19.

This sequence joins TRBV7-9 and TRBJ1-6, with 9 positions matching TRBD1. In germline, CDR1 is SEHNR, CDR2 FQNEAQ (reference sequence). V lost 5 bases, J lost 7 bases, and 6 bases stayed unmatched. This CDR3 comprises 15 residues. CDR3 sequence (DNA): TGTGCCAGCAGCGTGGCCGGGACAGGGAATTCACCCCTCCACTTT. Translating it yields CASSVAGTGNSPLHF.

The genes are TRBV5-1 and TRBJ2-5, with a tentative D call TRBD2 (7 bases). Trimming stripped 1 base from V and 1 base from J, with 14 bases between. In germline, CDR1 is SGHRS, CDR2 YFSETQ. This CDR3 is 16 amino acids long. CDR3 DNA sequence: TGCGCCAGCAGCTTGCCCCCCCGGGGGGCCCAAGAGACCCAGTACTTC. Protein: CASSLPPRGAQETQYF.

This chain joins TRBV3-1 (or the pseudogene TRBV3-2) and TRBJ1-6, with a tentative D call TRBD1 (5 bases). The CDR3 consists of 16 residues. Looked up from germline, CDR1 is LGHDT and CDR2 is YNNKEL (reference sequence). Deletions cut 1 base from V and 7 bases from J, with 14 bases between. The CDR3 sequence: CASSQGGGAQNSPLHF. CDR3 sequence (DNA): TGTGCCAGCAGCCAAGGGGGAGGGGCCCAAAATTCACCCCTCCACTTT.

The V call is TRBV18, the J call TRBJ1-2; D unresolved. The CDR3 loop spans 15 amino acids. Between the trimmed V and J ends, which lost 0 bases and 8 bases, there was a span of 16 bases. The germline CDR1 and CDR2 sequences are KGHSH and LQKENI. The DNA of the CDR3 is TGTGCCAGCTCACCACCGGCAACTACACGGGGAGGCTACACCTTC. Its translation: CASSPPATTRGGYTF.

This chain connects TRBV19 to TRBJ1-3; 7 nucleotides agree with TRBD1. Trimming at V came to 4 bases and at J to 3 bases, leaving 6 bases not matched to a gene. CDR3 length equals 15 residues. CDR1 and CDR2 from the germline V gene are LNHDA and SQIVND (reference sequence). CDR3 DNA: TGTGCCAGTAGTACCACCCAGGGGGTTGGAAACACCATATATTTT. As protein: CASSTTQGVGNTIYF.

The rearrangement joins TRBV11-3 to TRBJ2-5, with 7 bases fitting TRBD1. With V trimmed by 5 bases and J by 2 bases, 5 bases remained unmatched. This CDR3 has 14 amino acids. CDR1 SGHNT and CDR2 YENEEA come from the germline V gene. CDR3 sequence: CASSPRTGQETQYF. The CDR3 DNA reads TGTGCCAGCAGCCCCCGGACAGGTCAAGAGACCCAGTACTTC.

This sequence joins TRBV27 and TRBJ1-2, with D possibly TRBD1 on 5 matching bases. The V end lost 5 bases, the J end lost 4 bases, and 8 bases lay between the germline ends. The CDR3 is 12 residues long. Germline V gene lookup returns CDR1 MNHEY and CDR2 SMNVEV (reference sequence). CDR3 DNA: TGTGCCAGCAGTAAAAGGGGCTATGGCTACACCTTC. It codes for CASSKRGYGYTF.

The DNA for the CDR3 is TGTGCCAGTGCGGGCTGGGTTTCGAACACTGAAGCTTTCTTT. Amino acid sequence: CASAGWVSNTEAFF. This chain connects TRBV19 to TRBJ1-1, with D unresolved. CDR1 LNHDA and CDR2 SQIVND come from the germline V gene (reference sequence). The V end lost 8 bases, the J end lost 1 base, and 14 bases lay between the germline ends. The CDR3 is made up of 14 amino acids.